The rows below give T cell receptor beta chains drawn from one sample of a study of cytomegalovirus exposure and HLA in healthy donors. The table came from immunoSEQ multiplex PCR; TCRdb's copy has only in-frame clones and leaves some out. The sample carries 140,000 to 150,000 clones, just over 65% recorded once. The sequencing input was PBMCs. Every receptor here comes from a woman between 55 and 75 years old in good health and CMV-seronegative. Each CDR3 is given with its conserved first and last residue. A D gene is named only where the DNA matches it firmly. Rows give clone size only sometimes, using once, few, many, or a class for an expanded clone.

.	TRBJ2-3	TRBV5-8	TRBD2	TGTGCCAGCAGCTTGACCATGGATAGCGGGGGCCGGAATACGCAGTATTTT	CASSLTMDSGGRNTQYF
.	TRBJ1-4	TRBV7-4	.	TGTGCCAGCAGGTTGAATAGTACTAATGAAAAACTGTTTTTT	CASRLNSTNEKLFF
.	TRBJ2-1	TRBV6-5	.	TGTGCCAGCAGTTCTAACTACAATGAGCGGTTCTTC	CASSSNYNERFF
.	TRBJ2-2	TRBV10-3	TRBD2	TGTGCCATCGGTAGCGGGGGGGGTACCGGGGAGCTGTTTTTT	CAIGSGGGTGELFF
.	TRBJ2-3	TRBV5-6	.	TGTGCCAGCAGCTTGGGATTAAGTAGCGATACGCAGTATTTT	CASSLGLSSDTQYF
.	TRBJ2-2	TRBV9	.	TGTGCCAGCAGCGTGGGCTCTACTAGTTCCGGGGAGCTGTTTTTT	CASSVGSTSSGELFF
few	TRBJ2-7	TRBV11-3	TRBD2	TGTGCCAGCAGCGGGGGACTAGCGGGAGGCTCCTACGAGCAGTACTTC	CASSGGLAGGSYEQYF
.	TRBJ1-4	TRBV7-5	.	TGTGTCAGAAGCTTAATAACTCGGGACAGAGCTGAAAAACTGTTTTTT	CVRSLITRDRAEKLFF
.	TRBJ2-7	TRBV10-3	TRBD2	TGTGCCATCAGTGAGTCGGGGACTAGCTATGAGCAGTACTTC	CAISESGTSYEQYF
.	TRBJ2-5	TRBV7-2	TRBD2	TGTGCCAGCAGCGTAGGGACTAGCGGGGAAATAAAGAAGGGGACCCAGTACTTC	CASSVGTSGEIKKGTQYF
.	TRBJ2-3	TRBV28	.	TGTGCCAGCAGGGGATCAGGGGTCGGTACGCAGTATTTT	CASRGSGVGTQYF
.	TRBJ2-7	TRBV12-5	TRBD1	TGTGCTAGTGGGTTGACAGGGGAGGTGCAGTACTTC	CASGLTGEVQYF
.	TRBJ1-2	TRBV6-5	TRBD1	TGTGCCAGCCAGGGGACAGGCACTAACTATGGCTACACCTTC	CASQGTGTNYGYTF
.	TRBJ2-3	TRBV19	TRBD1	TGTGCCAGTAGTAATCAGGGGGCCCGGGATACGCAGTATTTT	CASSNQGARDTQYF
few	TRBJ1-5	TRBV10-3	.	TGTGCCATCAGTGAGTCGAGGGCGGGGCCCACCAATCAGCCCCAGCATTTT	CAISESRAGPTNQPQHF